Presented here are 17 T cell receptor beta chains from one specimen sequenced in a study of beta chain features in type 1 diabetes. cDNA synthesis used the whole RNA isolate, giving expressed TCRB sequences. TCRdb's copy holds only in-frame clones and misses some; the assay was immunoSEQ multiplex PCR. Of about 620,000 clones in the sample, around 15% are singletons; the top ten hold approximately 0.087%. Source material: naive CD4+ T cells from blood. The source of these receptors is a young man in good health.

About this clone: An end of the junction differs from the germline gene, which may be a read error. V usage is TRBV30 and J usage is TRBJ1-1; unclear D gene. The CDR3 extends over 12 amino acids. Per germline, CDR1 GTSNPN and CDR2 SVGIG (reference sequence). The CDR3 here is CAWSVGGPESFF. The CDR3 region has the DNA TGTGCCTGGAGTGTAGGAGGGCCTGAATCTTTCTTT.

This clone was seen a handful of times. V is TRBV6-6 and J is TRBJ1-1, with D unresolved. Per the germline V gene, CDR1 is MNHNY and CDR2 is SVGAGI (reference sequence). This CDR3 spans 15 amino acids. V was shortened by 6 bases and J by 6 bases, with 20 bases between the two germline ends. DNA of the CDR3: TGTGCCAGCAGCCCTCATCCCGGCAGGCACTCTGAAGCTTTCTTT. This translates into CASSPHPGRHSEAFF.

The CDR3 loop reads CASSYPLTSGSSTDTQYF. The DNA of the CDR3 is TGTGCCAGCAGCTACCCCTTGACTAGCGGGTCTAGCACAGATACGCAGTATTTT. The rearrangement joins TRBV7-3 to TRBJ2-3; 10 bases align to TRBD2. CDR1 is SGHTA and CDR2 is FQGTGA in the germline V gene. J was trimmed by 0 bases and V by 4 bases; bases with no gene match: 10. The CDR3 is made up of 18 amino acids.

This chain joins TRBV5-1 and TRBJ2-7, with a possible D match to TRBD2 (5 bases). Trimming removed 0 bases from V and 3 bases from J, with 10 bases in between. This CDR3 is built from 14 residues. CDR1 is SGHRS, CDR2 YFSETQ, per germline. In nucleotides, the CDR3 is TGCGCCAGCAGCTTGGTGTCCGGGAACTACGAGCAGTACTTC. It codes for CASSLVSGNYEQYF.

V usage is TRBV4-3 and J usage is TRBJ2-5; D gene unclear. Germline V gene sequence: CDR1 LGHNA, CDR2 YSLEER. Trimming removed 0 bases at V and 3 bases at J, with 5 bases between. This CDR3 has 13 amino acids. The CDR3 DNA sequence: TGCGCCAGCAGCCAAGACAGAAAAGAGACCCAGTACTTC. Encoded protein: CASSQDRKETQYF.

This clone was seen only a few times. In nucleotides, the CDR3 is TGTGCCATCAGGGTGACAGGGGGCGATTCACCCCTCCACTTT. Protein sequence: CAIRVTGGDSPLHF. The chain links TRBV10-3 to TRBJ1-6; 10 bases match TRBD1. This CDR3 region has 14 residues. Germline V gives CDR1 ENHRY, CDR2 SYGVKD. The trim removed 6 bases at V and 8 bases at J, leaving 4 bases unmatched.

The chain combines TRBV6-5 with TRBJ2-5, with TRBD1 identical over 12 bases. Germline V gene sequence: CDR1 MNHEY, CDR2 SVGAGI. V lost 6 bases, J lost 6 bases, and 8 bases stayed unmatched. This CDR3 is built from 15 residues. DNA of the CDR3: TGTGCCAGCAGGTCCGGGACAGGGGGCGAAAAGACCCAGTACTTC. This gives the protein CASRSGTGGEKTQYF.

This rearrangement joins TRBV29-1 to TRBJ2-5; 10 bases are shared with TRBD1. CDR1 is SQVTM, CDR2 ANQGSEA, per germline. This CDR3 spans 14 amino acids. V was clipped by 6 bases and J by 5 bases; unmatched bases: 9. The CDR3 DNA follows: TGCAGCGTCGGCGGACAGGGGGTAGGGGAGACCCAGTACTTC. Amino acid sequence: CSVGGQGVGETQYF. Full variable domain (rest looked up from reference TRBV29-1 and TRBJ2-5): SAVISQKPSRDICQRGTSLTIQCQVDSQVTMMFWYRQQPGQSLTLIATANQGSEATYESGFVIDKFPISRPNLTFSTLTVSNMSPEDSSIYLCSVGGQGVGETQYFGPGTRLLVL.

This chain joins TRBV4-2 and TRBJ2-7, with D unresolved. Germline V gives CDR1 LGHNA, CDR2 YNFKEQ. The CDR3 is made up of 17 amino acids. Trimming stripped 1 base from V and 0 bases from J, with 16 bases between. The CDR3 region is CASSQALSVPHSYEQYF. In DNA, the CDR3 is TGTGCCAGCAGCCAAGCCCTTTCGGTCCCCCACTCCTACGAGCAGTACTTC.

The CDR3 sequence: CASSQDWRLGNEQFF. CDR3 nucleotides: TGTGCCAGCAGCCAAGATTGGCGGTTGGGGAATGAGCAGTTCTTC. The rearrangement joins TRBV4-2 to TRBJ2-1; D gene uncertain. The CDR3 is made up of 15 amino acids. V lost 0 bases and J 7 bases, leaving 13 bases between the germline ends. Germline lookup yields CDR1 LGHNA and CDR2 YNFKEQ.

This clone was seen more than once but under ten times. DNA of the CDR3: TGTGCCAGCAGCGTCCTAACCGGGGCAGGTGGCCTCCGGGACAATCAGCCCCAGCATTTT. This codes for CASSVLTGAGGLRDNQPQHF. The chain links TRBV9 to TRBJ1-5, with a possible D match to TRBD1 (5 bases). V was trimmed by 2 bases and J by 3 bases, leaving 27 bases between them. Germline CDR1 SGDLS, CDR2 YYNGEE. This CDR3 is 20 amino acids long.

The chain joins TRBV7-2 to TRBJ2-7; D not resolved. Germline V gene data show CDR1 as SGHTA and CDR2 as FQGNSA. V gave up 1 base and J gave up 9 bases, with 10 bases separating them. The CDR3 extends over 12 amino acids. The CDR3 DNA follows: TGTGCCAGCAGCTTAGTTGGTGAGACGCAGTACTTC. Amino acids: CASSLVGETQYF.

This clone was counted a few times. In DNA form, the CDR3 reads TGTGCCAGCAGCGTAGCGCAGGGGGCCAACACCGGGGAGCTGTTTTTT. This gives the protein CASSVAQGANTGELFF. The rearrangement uses TRBV9 and TRBJ2-2, with 8 bases lining up with TRBD1. The CDR3 covers 16 residues. The germline gives CDR1 SGDLS, CDR2 YYNGEE. Losses at the gene ends were 0 bases for V and 2 bases for J; bases not matched to a gene: 3.

This clone was found a few times. V is TRBV15 and J is TRBJ2-3; D gene unclear. V was clipped by 3 bases and J by 2 bases, with 9 bases between them. The germline V gene has CDR1 LNHNV and CDR2 YYDKDF (reference sequence). This CDR3 contains 14 residues. The CDR3 DNA sequence: TGTGCCACCAGCAGGGACCATTTCACAGATACGCAGTATTTT. It is translated as CATSRDHFTDTQYF.

The chain uses TRBV5-4 and TRBJ2-5, with D perhaps matching TRBD2 (6 bases). Trimming took 1 base from V and 5 from J, leaving 12 bases between them. This CDR3 has 14 residues. In germline, CDR1 is SGHNT, CDR2 YYREEE (reference sequence). Written as DNA, the CDR3 is TGTGCCAGCAGCTTGACTAGCCCCAGGGAGACCCAGTACTTC. Translating it yields CASSLTSPRETQYF.

This chain links TRBV30 with TRBJ1-2; tentative D call: TRBD1 (5 bases). The CDR3 loop spans 15 amino acids. Germline V CDR1 and CDR2: GTSNPN, SVGIG (reference sequence). V lost 4 bases and J 4 bases, leaving 19 bases between the germline ends. CDR3 sequence: CAWTPTAGRSYGYTF. The CDR3 DNA is TGTGCCTGGACCCCTACGGCGGGGCGAAGCTATGGCTACACCTTC.

This clone has just a few counts. The CDR3 nucleotides are TGTGCCAGCACCGAGGGTACAGGGACCAATTCACCCCTCCACTTT. Translation gives CASTEGTGTNSPLHF. V usage is TRBV6-1 and J usage is TRBJ1-6; perhaps TRBD1 as D (6 bases). V was clipped by 7 bases and J by 7 bases, with 17 bases between them. CDR3 length: 15 amino acids. Germline-derived CDR1 and CDR2 are MNHNS and SASEGT.